Below, 2 T cell receptor beta chains from the same sample are listed, as sequenced in a study of graft-versus-host responses after intestinal transplantation. Sequenced by immunoSEQ multiplex PCR; TCRdb stores in-frame clones only, minus some. The data contain around 120,000 clones, 90% of them seen just once; the ten biggest clones take up approximately 0.18%. Antigens of these TCRs are unknown. The sequences come from unstimulated CD4+ T cells sorted from spleen or lymph node cells, collected before intestinal transplant. Source of these receptors: a human donor who received an intestinal transplant.

The genes are TRBV6-5 and TRBJ1-5; D uncertain. Trimming removed 2 bases at V and 0 bases at J, with 11 bases between. Per germline, CDR1 MNHEY and CDR2 SVGAGI. The CDR3 is 16 residues long. CDR3 nucleotide sequence: TGTGCCAGCAGTTACGCGGGTCCCTATAGCAATCAGCCCCAGCATTTT. Translation: CASSYAGPYSNQPQHF.

V gene TRBV5-4 combines with J gene TRBJ1-1; maybe TRBD1 (6 bases). There are 14 residues in the CDR3. Germline loops: CDR1 SGHNT, CDR2 YYREEE (reference sequence). Deletions cut 0 bases from V and 1 base from J, with 7 bases between. CDR3: CASSLETGNTEAFF. The CDR3 DNA sequence: TGTGCCAGCAGCTTGGAGACAGGGAACACTGAAGCTTTCTTT.